A single sample is the source of the 20 T cell receptor beta chains below, sequenced in a study of cytomegalovirus exposure and HLA in healthy donors. This PCR relied on a set of 60 Vbeta primers and 13 Jbeta primers. Profiling relied on immunoSEQ multiplex PCR, and the TCRdb table lists in-frame clones only, not all of them. Of 160,000 or so clones in the sample, 70% to 80% are singletons; the top ten hold over 1.3%. Sequencing used PBMCs. These receptors were collected from a man aged 60 to 69 in good health and CMV-seronegative.

V gene TRBV28 combines with J gene TRBJ1-5, with TRBD1 identical over 8 bases. The germline gives CDR1 MDHEN, CDR2 SYDVKM. The CDR3 loop spans 12 amino acids. V lost 10 bases and J lost 6; bases outside the gene matches: 5. This chain's CDR3 is CATRQGTQPQHF. The CDR3 DNA is TGTGCCACAAGACAGGGGACTCAGCCCCAGCATTTT.

The chain combines TRBV21-1 with TRBJ2-1; the DNA was not used to check the table's D call, TRBD2. TRBV21-1 is listed as a pseudogene. The CDR3 contains 15 residues. The CDR3 here is CASSKVERGYNEQFF. Written as DNA, the CDR3 is TGTGCCAGCAGCAAAGTTGAGCGGGGTTACAATGAGCAGTTCTTC.

As to this clone: Compared with germline, one end of the junction differs, possibly owing to a read error. This chain links TRBV7-7 with TRBJ2-5; no clear D gene. The CDR3 spans 15 residues. Germline V gives CDR1 SSHAT, CDR2 FNYEAQ (reference sequence). CDR3: CASSLAVTSQEAQYF. In DNA form, the CDR3 reads TGTGCCAGCAGCTTAGCCGTGACGAGCCAAGAGGCCCAGTACTTC. Supplemented by reference TRBV7-7 and TRBJ2-5, the full variable domain reads GAGVSQSPRYKVTKRGQDVTLRCDPISSHATLYWYQQALGQGPEFLTYFNYEAQPDKSGLPSDRFSAERPEGSISTLTIQRTEQRDSAMYRCASSLAVTSQEAQYFGPGTRLLVL.

In regard to this clone: A junction boundary mismatches the germline segment, possibly from a read error. This sequence joins TRBV9 and TRBJ1-6, with D perhaps TRBD1 (5 bases). The CDR3 length is 16 residues. Germline V lookup: CDR1 SGDLS, CDR2 YYNGEE. CDR3 region: CASSVASGAYNSPLHF. CDR3 DNA: TGTGCCAGCAGCGTAGCTAGTGGGGCCTACAATTCACCCCTCCACTTT. The variable domain in full, with the rest retrieved from reference TRBV9 and TRBJ1-6, is DSGVTQTPKHLITATGQRVTLRCSPRSGDLSVYWYQQSLDQGLQFLIQYYNGEERAKGNILERFSAQQFPDLHSELNLSSLELGDSALYFCASSVASGAYNSPLHFGNGTRLTVT.

The chain couples TRBV27 to TRBJ2-2; TRBD1 is a possible D gene (6 bases). The CDR3 is 13 amino acids. In germline, CDR1 is MNHEY, CDR2 SMNVEV (reference sequence). Trimming removed 6 bases from V and 7 bases from J, with 12 bases in between. The CDR3 DNA sequence: TGTGCCAGCAGGGTCAGGGGCCTCGGGGAGCTGTTTTTT. This sequence encodes CASRVRGLGELFF.

The chain joins TRBV28 to TRBJ1-1; a possible D gene is TRBD1 (6 bases). With 11 bases removed from V and 5 bases from J, the gap between germline ends came to 18 bases. The germline V gene has CDR1 MDHEN and CDR2 SYDVKM. The CDR3 totals 13 residues. The CDR3 sequence is CAVRGGARTEAFF. The DNA for the CDR3 is TGTGCCGTTCGTGGGGGCGCTCGGACTGAAGCTTTCTTT.

This clone was seen just once. The gene calls are TRBV10-1 and TRBJ2-5; 7 bases match TRBD1. This CDR3 has 12 amino acids. In germline, CDR1 is WNHNN, CDR2 SYGVQD (reference sequence). With 7 bases clipped from V and 7 bases from J, the junction kept 6 bases outside the gene matches. In DNA form, the CDR3 reads TGCGCCAGCAATGACAGGGCGAGGACCCAGTACTTC. Protein: CASNDRARTQYF.

The rearrangement links TRBV27 to TRBJ2-3; 13 nucleotides match TRBD2. The CDR3 is 17 residues long. The germline V gene encodes CDR1 MNHEY and CDR2 SMNVEV (reference sequence). Trimming removed 5 bases from V and 2 bases from J; junction bases left unmatched: 7. The CDR3 spells CASSLPGLAGYTDTQYF. The DNA of the CDR3 is TGTGCCAGCAGTCTACCGGGACTAGCGGGGTACACAGATACGCAGTATTTT.

V is TRBV7-2 and J is TRBJ1-2; TRBD1 agrees at 9 bases. Germline V gives CDR1 SGHTA, CDR2 FQGNSA. The CDR3 is 15 amino acids. The trim removed 2 bases at V and 2 bases at J, leaving 3 bases unmatched. CDR3 loop: CASSLWTGANYGYTF. The CDR3 bases are TGTGCCAGCAGCTTATGGACAGGGGCAAACTATGGCTACACCTTC. The variable domain in full, completed from reference TRBV7-2 and TRBJ1-2, reads GAGVSQSPSNKVTEKGKDVELRCDPISGHTALYWYRQSLGQGLEFLIYFQGNSAPDKSGLPSDRFSAERTGGSVSTLTIQRTQQEDSAVYLCASSLWTGANYGYTFGSGTRLTVV.

The rearrangement uses TRBV21-1 and TRBJ2-5; the table's D call, TRBD2, was not checked against the DNA. TRBV21-1 is given as a pseudogene. The CDR3 loop spans 11 amino acids. CDR3 residues: CATGDQETQYF. CDR3 coding DNA: TGTGCCACCGGGGATCAAGAGACCCAGTACTTC.

The rearrangement joins TRBV28 to TRBJ2-2, with 7 bases that match TRBD1. CDR3 length equals 17 residues. From germline, CDR1 is MDHEN and CDR2 SYDVKM. J was trimmed by 1 base and V by 5 bases; bases with no gene match: 10. The CDR3 DNA sequence: TGTGCCAGCAGTCCCACCCCCCGGACAGGGAACACCGGGGAGCTGTTTTTT. It translates to CASSPTPRTGNTGELFF. Complete variable domain (other parts from reference TRBV28 and TRBJ2-2): DVKVTQSSRYLVKRTGEKVFLECVQDMDHENMFWYRQDPGLGLRLIYFSYDVKMKEKGDIPEGYSVSREKKERFSLILESASTNQTSMYLCASSPTPRTGNTGELFFGEGSRLTVL.

The V and J genes are TRBV30 and TRBJ1-4; TRBD1 agrees at 9 bases. The CDR3 loop spans 15 amino acids. Germline V CDR1 and CDR2: GTSNPN, SVGIG (reference sequence). V lost 3 bases and J lost 8; bases outside the gene matches: 10. The CDR3 region is CAWRLKQGATEKLFF. The CDR3 nucleotides are TGTGCCTGGAGATTAAAACAGGGGGCGACGGAAAAACTGTTTTTT.

The V call is TRBV7-2, the J call TRBJ1-2; TRBD1 might be the D (6 bases). This CDR3 region has 14 residues. The V end lost 9 bases, the J end lost 2 bases, and 16 bases lay between the germline ends. CDR1 is SGHTA, CDR2 FQGNSA, per germline. The CDR3 DNA sequence: TGTGCCAGTACCAGCCGGGGGGCCAACTATGGCTACACCTTC. Its protein is CASTSRGANYGYTF.

Only a few counts were recorded for this clone. This chain uses TRBV5-8 with TRBJ1-4; D is unresolved. The germline V gene has CDR1 SGHTS and CDR2 YDEGEE. Trimming stripped 3 bases from V and 8 bases from J, with 11 bases between. This CDR3 spans 13 amino acids. DNA for the CDR3: TGTGCCAGCAGCTGGCGGGCGGAAGAAAAACTGTTTTTT. Translation gives CASSWRAEEKLFF.

The genes are TRBV10-1 and TRBJ2-2; 8 bases line up with TRBD2. The CDR3 sequence is 18 residues long. The ends lost 3 bases at V and 0 bases at J; junction bases unmatched: 9. CDR1 and CDR2 from the germline V gene are WNHNN and SYGVQD (reference sequence). CDR3 sequence reads: CASSDLVSGTPNTGELFF. DNA of the CDR3: TGCGCCAGCAGTGATCTCGTTAGCGGGACTCCGAACACCGGGGAGCTGTTTTTT.

The V and J genes are TRBV27 and TRBJ1-1, with D perhaps TRBD1 (5 bases). The CDR3 spans 14 residues. V was trimmed by 5 bases and J by 0 bases, leaving 10 bases between them. Per germline, CDR1 MNHEY and CDR2 SMNVEV (reference sequence). The chain's CDR3 is CASSPRVMNTEAFF. CDR3 DNA sequence: TGTGCCAGCAGTCCCAGGGTCATGAACACTGAAGCTTTCTTT.

In its sample, this clone was seen a few times. The rearrangement uses TRBV18 and TRBJ2-1, with TRBD1 identical over 7 bases. Germline assignment: CDR1 KGHSH and CDR2 LQKENI. The CDR3 runs 16 residues. V shed 1 base, J shed 0 bases, and the junction held 3 bases outside the gene matches. The CDR3 nucleotides are TGTGCCAGCTCACCACGAAGGGACAGCTCCTACAATGAGCAGTTCTTC. Translation gives CASSPRRDSSYNEQFF.

The chain couples TRBV28 to TRBJ2-2, with 8 nucleotides matching TRBD2. The germline CDR1 and CDR2 sequences are MDHEN and SYDVKM. V gave up 6 bases and J gave up 2 bases; unmatched junction bases: 5. This CDR3 has 15 residues. As DNA, the CDR3 is TGTGCCAGCAGCCGGGGGGGAATAAACACCGGGGAGCTGTTTTTT. Residues: CASSRGGINTGELFF.

This sequence joins TRBV30 and TRBJ2-3; TRBD2 matches at 10 bases. V shed 2 bases and J 3 bases; nucleotides not matched to a gene: 5. Germline lookup yields CDR1 GTSNPN and CDR2 SVGIG (reference sequence). This CDR3 contains 15 residues. CDR3 nucleotide sequence: TGTGCCTGGAGTTCCCATAGCGGGGGGACAGATACGCAGTATTTT. Its translation: CAWSSHSGGTDTQYF.

The table lists this clone with a few counts. The rearrangement uses TRBV7-9 and TRBJ2-4, with 11 bases aligning to TRBD2. Germline CDR1 reads SEHNR; CDR2 reads FQNEAQ (reference sequence). The V and J ends lost 6 bases and 6 bases, in that order; junction bases with no gene match: 10. This CDR3 is 16 amino acids long. The CDR3 loop is CASSYTSGTSGNIQYF. The CDR3 DNA follows: TGTGCCAGCAGTTATACTTCCGGGACTAGCGGAAACATTCAGTACTTC.